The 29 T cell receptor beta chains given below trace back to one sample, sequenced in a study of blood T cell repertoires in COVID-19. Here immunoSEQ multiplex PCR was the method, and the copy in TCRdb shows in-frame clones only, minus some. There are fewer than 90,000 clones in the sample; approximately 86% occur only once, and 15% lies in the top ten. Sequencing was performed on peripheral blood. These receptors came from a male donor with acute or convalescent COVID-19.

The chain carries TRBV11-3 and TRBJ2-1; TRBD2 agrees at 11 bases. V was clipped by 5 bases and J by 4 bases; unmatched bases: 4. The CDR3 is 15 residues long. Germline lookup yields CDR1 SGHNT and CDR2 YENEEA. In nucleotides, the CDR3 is TGTGCCAGCAGCCAAGGGACTAGCGGATACAATGAGCAGTTCTTC. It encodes CASSQGTSGYNEQFF.

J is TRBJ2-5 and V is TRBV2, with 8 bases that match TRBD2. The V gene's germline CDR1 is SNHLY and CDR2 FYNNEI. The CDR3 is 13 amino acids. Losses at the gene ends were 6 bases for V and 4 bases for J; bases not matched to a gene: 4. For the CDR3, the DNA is TGTGCCAGCAGCGGGGGGGCTGGAGAGACCCAGTACTTC. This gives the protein CASSGGAGETQYF.

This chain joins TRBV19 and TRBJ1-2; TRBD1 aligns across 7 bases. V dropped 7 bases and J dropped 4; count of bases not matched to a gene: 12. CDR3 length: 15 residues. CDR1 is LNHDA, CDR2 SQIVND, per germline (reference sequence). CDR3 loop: CASTEGGKPSYGYTF. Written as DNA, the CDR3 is TGTGCCAGTACCGAAGGGGGCAAACCCTCCTATGGCTACACCTTC.

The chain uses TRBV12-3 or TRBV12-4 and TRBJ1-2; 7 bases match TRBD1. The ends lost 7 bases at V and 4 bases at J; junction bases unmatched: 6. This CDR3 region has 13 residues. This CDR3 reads CASKPGTAYGYTF. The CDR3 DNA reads TGTGCCAGCAAACCGGGGACAGCCTATGGCTACACCTTC.

CDR3 loop: CASSQAENAEGKLFF. In DNA form, the CDR3 reads TGCGCCAGCAGCCAAGCTGAGAACGCCGAGGGAAAACTGTTTTTT. The gene calls are TRBV4-1 and TRBJ1-4; unclear D gene. Trimming shortened V by 1 base and J by 10 bases, and 16 bases separated the two germline ends. Germline V gene sequence: CDR1 MGHRA, CDR2 YSYEKL. The CDR3 length is 15 residues.

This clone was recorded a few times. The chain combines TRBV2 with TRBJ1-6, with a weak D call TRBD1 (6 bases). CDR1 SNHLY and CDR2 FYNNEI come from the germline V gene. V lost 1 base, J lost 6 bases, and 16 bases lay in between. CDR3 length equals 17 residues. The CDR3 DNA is TGTGCCAGCAGTGAAGGGACAGTCCAAACTAGTAATTCACCCCTCCACTTT. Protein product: CASSEGTVQTSNSPLHF.

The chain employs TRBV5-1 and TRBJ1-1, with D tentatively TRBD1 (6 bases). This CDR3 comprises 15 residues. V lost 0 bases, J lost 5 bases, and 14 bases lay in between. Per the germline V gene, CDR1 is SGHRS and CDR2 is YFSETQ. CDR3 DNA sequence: TGCGCCAGCAGCTTGGATGGTAGGGGGTGGACTGAAGCTTTCTTT. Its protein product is CASSLDGRGWTEAFF.

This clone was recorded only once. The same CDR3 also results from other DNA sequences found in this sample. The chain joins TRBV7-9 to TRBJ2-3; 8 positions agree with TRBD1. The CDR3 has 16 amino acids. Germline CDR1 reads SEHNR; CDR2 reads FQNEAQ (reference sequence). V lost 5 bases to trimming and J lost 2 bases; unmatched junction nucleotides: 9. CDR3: CASSPLWTGTTDTQYF. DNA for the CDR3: TGTGCCAGCAGCCCACTTTGGACAGGGACCACAGATACGCAGTATTTT.

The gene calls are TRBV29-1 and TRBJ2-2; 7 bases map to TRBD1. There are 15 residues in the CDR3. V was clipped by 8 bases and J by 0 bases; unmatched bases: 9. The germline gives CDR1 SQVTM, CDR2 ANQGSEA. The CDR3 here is CSIFRTGANTGELFF. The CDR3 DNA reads TGCAGCATCTTCAGGACAGGAGCGAACACCGGGGAGCTGTTTTTT.

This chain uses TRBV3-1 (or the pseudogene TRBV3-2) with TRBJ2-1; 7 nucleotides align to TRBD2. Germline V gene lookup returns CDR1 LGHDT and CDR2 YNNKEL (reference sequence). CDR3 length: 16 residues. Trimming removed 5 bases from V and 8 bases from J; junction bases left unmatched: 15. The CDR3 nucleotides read TGTGCCAGCAGCTCGCCAGAAGGCGGGGGTTCACATGAGCAGTTCTTC. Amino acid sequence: CASSSPEGGGSHEQFF.

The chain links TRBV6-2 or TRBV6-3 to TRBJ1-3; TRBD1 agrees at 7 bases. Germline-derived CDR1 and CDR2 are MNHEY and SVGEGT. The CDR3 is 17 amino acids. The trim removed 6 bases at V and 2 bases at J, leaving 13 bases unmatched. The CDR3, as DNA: TGTGCCAGCAGCAGCTACGCGACAGGGATAACTGGAAACACCATATATTTT. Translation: CASSSYATGITGNTIYF.

The CDR3 nucleotides read TGCGCCAGCAGCCCCATGCAGGGGCGGGGGGCCACCGGGGAGCTGTTTTTT. Translated: CASSPMQGRGATGELFF. V is TRBV5-1 and J is TRBJ2-2; 8 bases map to TRBD2. V shed 4 bases and J 4 bases; nucleotides not matched to a gene: 12. This CDR3 spans 17 amino acids. Per germline, CDR1 SGHRS and CDR2 YFSETQ.

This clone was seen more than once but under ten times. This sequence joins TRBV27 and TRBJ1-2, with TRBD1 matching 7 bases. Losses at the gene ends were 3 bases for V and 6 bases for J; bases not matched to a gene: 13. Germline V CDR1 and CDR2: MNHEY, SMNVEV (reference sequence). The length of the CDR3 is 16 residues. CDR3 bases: TGTGCCAGCAGTTTGGACCTCAGGGGGACGGGTGATGGCTACACCTTC. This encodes CASSLDLRGTGDGYTF.

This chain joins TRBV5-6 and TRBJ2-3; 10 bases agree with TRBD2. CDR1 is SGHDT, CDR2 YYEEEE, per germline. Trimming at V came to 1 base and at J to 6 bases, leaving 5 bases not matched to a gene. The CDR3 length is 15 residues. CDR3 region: CASSLLLAGSDTQYF. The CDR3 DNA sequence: TGTGCCAGCAGCTTGTTACTAGCGGGGTCTGATACGCAGTATTTT.

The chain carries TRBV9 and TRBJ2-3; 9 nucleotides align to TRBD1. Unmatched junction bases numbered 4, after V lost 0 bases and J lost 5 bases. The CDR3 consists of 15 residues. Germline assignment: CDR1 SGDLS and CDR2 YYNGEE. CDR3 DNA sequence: TGTGCCAGCAGCGTAGGGGGACAGGGAGGAGATACGCAGTATTTT. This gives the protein CASSVGGQGGDTQYF.

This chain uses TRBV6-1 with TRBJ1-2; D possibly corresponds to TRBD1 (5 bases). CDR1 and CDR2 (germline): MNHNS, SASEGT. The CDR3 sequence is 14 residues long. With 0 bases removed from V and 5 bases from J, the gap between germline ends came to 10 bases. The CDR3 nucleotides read TGTGCCAGCAGTGAAGCGCCAGGGTGGTATGGCTACACCTTC. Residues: CASSEAPGWYGYTF.

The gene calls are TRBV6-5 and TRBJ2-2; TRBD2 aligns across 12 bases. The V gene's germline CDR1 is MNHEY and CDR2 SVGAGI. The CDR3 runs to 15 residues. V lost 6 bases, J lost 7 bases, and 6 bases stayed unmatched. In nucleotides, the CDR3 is TGTGCCAGCAGCCTGACTAGCGGGGGAGACGGGGAGCTGTTTTTT. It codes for CASSLTSGGDGELFF.

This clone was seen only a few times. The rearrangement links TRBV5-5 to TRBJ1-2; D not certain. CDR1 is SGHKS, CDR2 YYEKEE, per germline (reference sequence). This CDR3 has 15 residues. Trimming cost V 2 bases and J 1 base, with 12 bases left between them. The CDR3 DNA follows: TGTGCCAGCAGCTTCTGGCGGAGCAATAACTATGGCTACACCTTC. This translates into CASSFWRSNNYGYTF.

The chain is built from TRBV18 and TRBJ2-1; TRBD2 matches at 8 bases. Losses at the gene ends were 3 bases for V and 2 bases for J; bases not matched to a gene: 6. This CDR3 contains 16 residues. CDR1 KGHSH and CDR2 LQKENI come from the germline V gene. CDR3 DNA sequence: TGTGCCAGCTCACCCCCCCGGGGGGGGGCCTACAATGAGCAGTTCTTC. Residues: CASSPPRGGAYNEQFF.

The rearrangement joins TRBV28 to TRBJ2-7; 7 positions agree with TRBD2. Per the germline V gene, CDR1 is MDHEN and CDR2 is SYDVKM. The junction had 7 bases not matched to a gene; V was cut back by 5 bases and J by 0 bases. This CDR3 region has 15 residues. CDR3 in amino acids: CASSLMTSRSYEQYF. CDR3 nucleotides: TGTGCCAGCAGTCTGATGACTAGCCGCTCCTACGAGCAGTACTTC. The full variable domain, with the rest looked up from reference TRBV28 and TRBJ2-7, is DVKVTQSSRYLVKRTGEKVFLECVQDMDHENMFWYRQDPGLGLRLIYFSYDVKMKEKGDIPEGYSVSREKKERFSLILESASTNQTSMYLCASSLMTSRSYEQYFGPGTRLTVT.

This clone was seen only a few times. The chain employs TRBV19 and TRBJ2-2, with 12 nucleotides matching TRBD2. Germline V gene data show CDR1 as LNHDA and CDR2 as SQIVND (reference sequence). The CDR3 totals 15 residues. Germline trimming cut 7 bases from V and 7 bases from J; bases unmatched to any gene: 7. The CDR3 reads CASTVLAGGLGELFF. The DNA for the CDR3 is TGTGCCAGTACCGTACTAGCGGGGGGTCTCGGGGAGCTGTTTTTT.

The CDR3 region has the DNA TGTGCCAGCAGTTACCTTCTTGGACAGGGGACCGGGGAGCTGTTTTTT. Amino acids: CASSYLLGQGTGELFF. The chain carries TRBV6-5 and TRBJ2-2; 9 bases agree with TRBD1. V shed 2 bases and J 5 bases; nucleotides not matched to a gene: 6. Germline CDR1 is MNHEY and CDR2 is SVGAGI. The CDR3 loop spans 16 amino acids.

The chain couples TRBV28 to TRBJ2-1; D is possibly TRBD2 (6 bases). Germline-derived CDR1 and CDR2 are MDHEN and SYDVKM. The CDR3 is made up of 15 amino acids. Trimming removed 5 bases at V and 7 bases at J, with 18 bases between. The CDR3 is CASSTIRGGVNEQFF. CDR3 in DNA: TGTGCCAGCAGTACGATTCGGGGAGGAGTAAATGAGCAGTTCTTC.

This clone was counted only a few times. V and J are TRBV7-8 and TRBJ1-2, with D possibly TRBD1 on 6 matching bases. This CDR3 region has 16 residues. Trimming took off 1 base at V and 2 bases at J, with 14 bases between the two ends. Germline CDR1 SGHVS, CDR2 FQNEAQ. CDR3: CASSLEGQIINYGYTF. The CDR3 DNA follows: TGTGCCAGCAGCTTAGAAGGACAGATAATCAACTATGGCTACACCTTC.

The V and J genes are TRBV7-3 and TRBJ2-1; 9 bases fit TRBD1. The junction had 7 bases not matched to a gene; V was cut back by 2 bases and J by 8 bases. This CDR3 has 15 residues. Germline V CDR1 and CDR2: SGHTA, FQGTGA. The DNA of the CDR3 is TGTGCCAGCAGCTTAGAGGGACAGGGTGTCTATGAGCAGTTCTTC. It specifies CASSLEGQGVYEQFF.

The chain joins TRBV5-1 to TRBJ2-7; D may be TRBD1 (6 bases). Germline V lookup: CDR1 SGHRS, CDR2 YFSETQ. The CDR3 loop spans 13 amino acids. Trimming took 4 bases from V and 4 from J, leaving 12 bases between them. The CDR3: CASSTGQFYEQYF. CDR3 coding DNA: TGCGCCAGCAGCACGGGACAATTTTACGAGCAGTACTTC.

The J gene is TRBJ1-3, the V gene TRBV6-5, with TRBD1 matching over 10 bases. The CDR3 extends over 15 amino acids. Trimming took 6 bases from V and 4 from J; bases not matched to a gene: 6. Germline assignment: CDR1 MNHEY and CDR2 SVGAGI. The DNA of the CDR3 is TGTGCCAGCAGCAAACCGGGACAGGGGGGAAACACCATATATTTT. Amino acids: CASSKPGQGGNTIYF.

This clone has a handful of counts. The CDR3 loop is CASSQVGQGTVEKLFF. In DNA form, the CDR3 reads TGTGCCAGCAGCCAGGTGGGGCAGGGGACGGTTGAAAAACTGTTTTTT. The rearrangement uses TRBV3-1 (or the pseudogene TRBV3-2) and TRBJ1-4; possible D gene TRBD1, 6 bases. CDR1 LGHDT and CDR2 YNNKEL come from the germline V gene (reference sequence). V lost 3 bases to trimming and J lost 7 bases, with 18 bases between them. There are 16 residues in the CDR3.

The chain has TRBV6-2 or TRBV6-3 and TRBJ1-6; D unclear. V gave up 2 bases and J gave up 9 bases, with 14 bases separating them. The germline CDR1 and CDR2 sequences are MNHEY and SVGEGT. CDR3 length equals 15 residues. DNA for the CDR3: TGTGCCAGCAGTTACCAGACGGTATCGGGTTCACCCCTCCACTTT. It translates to CASSYQTVSGSPLHF.